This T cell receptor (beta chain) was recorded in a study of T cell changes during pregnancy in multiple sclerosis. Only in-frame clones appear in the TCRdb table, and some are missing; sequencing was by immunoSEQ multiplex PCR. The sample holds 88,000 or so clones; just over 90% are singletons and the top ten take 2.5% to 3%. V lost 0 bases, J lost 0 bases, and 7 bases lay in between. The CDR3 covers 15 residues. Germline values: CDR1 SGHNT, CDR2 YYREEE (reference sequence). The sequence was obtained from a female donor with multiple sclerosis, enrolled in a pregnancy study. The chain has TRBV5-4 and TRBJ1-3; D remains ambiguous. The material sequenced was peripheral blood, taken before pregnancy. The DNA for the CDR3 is TGTGCCAGCAGCTTGGCTGGGCCCTCTGGAAACACCATATATTTT. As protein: CASSLAGPSGNTIYF. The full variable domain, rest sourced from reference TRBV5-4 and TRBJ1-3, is ETGVTQSPTHLIKTRGQQVTLRCSSQSGHNTVSWYQQALGQGPQFIFQYYREEENGRGNFPPRFSGLQFPNYSSELNVNALELDDSALYLCASSLAGPSGNTIYFGEGSWLTVV.